This TCR beta chain appears in the sequencing data of a study of CD8+ T cells in alopecia areata (dated by TCRdb to between 2018 and 2020). General notes on the study: Treated patients were enrolled in an open-label pilot trial of oral tofacitinib at 5 to 10 mg twice daily for moderate-to-severe alopecia areata. Patients stayed on tofacitinib for 6 to 18 months and then had 6 months of follow-up off drug so that delayed response and recurrence could be assessed. For the treated patients, the SALT score, which quantifies what percentage of scalp surface area is affected, served as the measure of disease severity. In both human patients and the C3H/HeJ mouse model, the study applied high-throughput TCRbeta sequencing to look at T cell clonal expansion in alopecia areata. On the human side, TCRbeta sequencing was run on scalp tissue and on sorted CD4+ and CD8+ peripheral blood T cells from healthy controls and from alopecia areata patients with either patchy or totalis/universalis disease. Patients on tofacitinib were biopsied at baseline and after 4 and 24 weeks of treatment, and several of the patients also had a later scalp biopsy. Clonality in the scalp was compared among normal scalp (n=4), patchy alopecia areata scalp (n=8), and alopecia totalis/universalis scalp (n=8). RNA was obtained with the PAXgene miRNA kit for fixed scalp, the miRNeasy kit for PBMCs, and the RNeasy kit for mouse skin. TCRbeta CDR3 regions were amplified by immunoSEQ multiplex PCR using 35 Vbeta forward and 13 Jbeta reverse primers. The full study reports these points: Scalp TCR repertoire analysis is complicated because resident alphabeta T cells in normal human skin are also sequenced, whereas mouse skin is dominated by gammadelta T cells. Compared with normal scalp, lesional scalp, particularly in alopecia totalis/universalis, had higher clonality and more expanded CD8+ clones, which suggests antigenic drive. With tofacitinib, both scalp clonality and the number of expanded CD8+ clones among the top 100 scalp clones went down significantly. Shared TCR sequences between patients were less evident than in mice, which may be partly attributable to HLA diversity in the patient population. Many expanded lesional clones persisted in scalp and blood during tofacitinib treatment, which may partly explain relapse after stopping treatment. Because the treated cohort was small and included a single nonresponder, larger studies are needed to assess links between baseline CD8+ expansion and response.

The time point tag for this specimen amounts to: 4 weeks on oral tofacitinib. The treatment or condition label of this sample denotes: oral pan-JAK inhibitor, 5-10 mg twice daily. Lesional scalp punch biopsies and peripheral blood were collected from alopecia areata patients. PBMCs were isolated by density centrifugation and stained for CD3, CD4 and CD8, after which CD4+ and CD8+ T cells were sorted on a FACSAria. The library relied on the immunoSEQ multiplex PCR assay. For TCR sequencing, RNA was extracted from every sample and reverse transcribed into cDNA to serve as template. First-strand cDNA was synthesized with SuperScript III using a 2:1 mix of oligo-dT and random hexamers. A synthetic immune receptor repertoire was used to assess amplification bias, and residual bias was removed computationally. Processing in the source paper ran as follows. Raw reads were preprocessed to remove errors, and CDR3 was defined according to IMGT conventions as the region from the conserved cysteine to phenylalanine. Clonality was computed as 1 minus the Shannon entropy, with the entropy normalized by log2 of the number of productive unique TCRs. Whether scalp clones were CD4 or CD8 was inferred by matching scalp TCRbeta sequences against CD4 and CD8 repertoires sorted from blood. TCRdb stores this immuneACCESS table with in-frame sequences only. Part of the clones is absent; in the studies checked, under half of the shortfall reflects unresolved V genes, and no reason is known for the rest. From that table come the V and J calls and clone size; the DNA was used to work out D and trimming. The sample records fewer than 250,000 clones, around 60% of which are singletons. Together, the top ten hold about 0.69% of the sample.

As for this clone: Its antigen remains undetermined. Base-call qualities are not available, and no considerably larger clone is one nucleotide away.

According to the germline V gene (reference sequence), CDR1 reads GTSNPN and CDR2 reads SVGIG. From the cysteine up to the phenylalanine, the CDR3 has a length of 14 residues. Only the CDR3 DNA stays, 42 bases, in frame from base 1. The junction carries 13 bases between V and J, which are trimmed by 5 bases and 2 bases respectively. The chain is encoded by TRBV30 joined to TRBJ1-5; tentative D gene TRBD1, with 6 bases matching. This TCR was recovered from a human donor with alopecia areata. Sample: CD4+ T cells sorted from blood, taken at week 4, from a patient treated with tofacitinib. CDR3 sequence: CAWCTGSGNQPQHF. Read as DNA, the sequence is TGTGCCTGGTGCACAGGGTCCGGCAATCAGCCCCAGCATTTT.